This T cell receptor (beta chain) was recorded in a study of beta chain features in type 1 diabetes. The CDR3 sequence is 12 residues long. With 5 bases removed from V and 6 bases from J, the gap between germline ends came to 8 bases. Per germline, CDR1 MNHEY and CDR2 SVGAGI. The authors reverse transcribed all of the isolated RNA, so sequencing captured expressed TCRB transcripts. Clones were sequenced by immunoSEQ multiplex PCR, and TCRdb holds only the in-frame ones, with some missing. The sample records about 240,000 clones, roughly 30% being singletons. Broader study findings: Patients' naive, central memory and Treg TCRB repertoires seemed closer to one another than those of healthy donors. Insertions at VDJ junctions were less frequent in type 1 diabetes patients. These patients also deleted more nucleotides at the same junctions. PCR might favor shorter templates, equally in patients and controls.

This clone was counted only a few times. Its antigen is still unknown. On average, the one heparinised blood draw given by each donor was roughly 100 mL. The chain recombines TRBV6-5 with TRBJ2-1; perhaps TRBD1 as D (6 bases). Material for sequencing was central memory CD4+ T cells from blood. The sequence was collected from a man aged 30 to 39 in good health. The CDR3 reads CASSPTGNEQFF. In nucleotides, the CDR3 is TGTGCCAGCAGTCCGACAGGCAATGAGCAGTTCTTC.